These 30 T cell receptor beta chains came from one sample sequenced in a study of cytomegalovirus exposure and HLA in healthy donors (dated by TCRdb to about 2017). Library creation used the immunoSEQ multiplex PCR assay. For the multiplex PCR, a mixture combining 60 forward primers for TCR Vbeta segments and 13 reverse primers for TCR Jbeta segments was used. The clones in this table, taken by TCRdb from immuneACCESS, are in-frame only. Not every clone is retained; where verified, under half of the shortfall comes from an unresolved V gene, and the cause of the rest is unknown. The table for this sample lists about 61,000 clones; more than 80% of them were counted only once. The ten largest clones represent 1.5% of the sample. Sequencing was carried out using PBMCs. These receptors were taken from a young man in good health and CMV-seropositive.

The rearrangement links TRBV19 to TRBJ2-1; D may be TRBD2 (5 bases). Trimming shortened V by 7 bases and J by 4 bases, and 8 bases separated the two germline ends. Germline CDR1 and CDR2: LNHDA and SQIVND (reference sequence). The CDR3 totals 12 residues. This CDR3 reads CASKTGYNEQFF. CDR3 DNA sequence: TGTGCCAGTAAAACGGGGTACAATGAGCAGTTCTTC.

The gene calls are TRBV7-9 and TRBJ2-7, with D perhaps matching TRBD1 (6 bases). The V gene lost 1 base and the J gene lost 5 bases, with 9 bases spanning the gap. This CDR3 is built from 13 residues. Germline V CDR1 and CDR2: SEHNR, FQNEAQ (reference sequence). CDR3 residues: CASSLDRVDEQYF. CDR3 coding DNA: TGTGCCAGCAGCTTAGACAGGGTAGACGAGCAGTACTTC.

A single count supports this clone. The V and J genes are TRBV25-1 and TRBJ2-1; D gene uncertain. The V and J ends lost 3 bases and 3 bases respectively, with 12 bases between them. Looked up from germline, CDR1 is MGHDK and CDR2 is SYGVNS. This CDR3 has 15 residues. The CDR3, as DNA: TGTGCCAGCAGTGACTTAGTAGAGGTCTACAATGAGCAGTTCTTC. Translation gives CASSDLVEVYNEQFF.

This chain's CDR3 is CAWSGGQDYEQYF. The CDR3 DNA follows: TGTGCCTGGAGTGGCGGACAGGACTACGAGCAGTACTTC. The chain is built from TRBV30 and TRBJ2-7; 7 positions match TRBD1. V lost 1 base, J lost 3 bases, and 3 bases stayed unmatched. Germline assignment: CDR1 GTSNPN and CDR2 SVGIG (reference sequence). CDR3 length equals 13 residues.

The chain uses TRBV7-6 and TRBJ1-1, with TRBD1 identical over 7 bases. Per the germline V gene, CDR1 is SGHVS and CDR2 is FNYEAQ. The V gene end was trimmed by 0 bases and the J gene end by 0 bases; junction bases not matched to a gene: 7. CDR3 length: 17 residues. DNA of the CDR3: TGTGCCAGCAGCTTAGCGGTCGAGGGACAGTTGAACACTGAAGCTTTCTTT. This translates into CASSLAVEGQLNTEAFF.

The chain is built from TRBV6-4 and TRBJ2-3; TRBD2 is a possible D gene (5 bases). Trimming stripped 3 bases from V and 0 bases from J, with 7 bases between. CDR3 size: 14 residues. The germline gives CDR1 MRHNA, CDR2 SNTAGT. The CDR3 loop reads CASSEGGSTDTQYF. The CDR3 bases are TGTGCCAGCAGTGAAGGCGGGAGCACAGATACGCAGTATTTT.

With respect to this clone: At one end the junction does not follow the germline gene, possibly because of a read error. The V and J genes are TRBV7-9 and TRBJ2-3; 11 positions agree with TRBD2. The CDR3 spans 16 residues. The germline CDR1 and CDR2 sequences are SEHNR and FQNEAQ (reference sequence). The CDR3: CSSSSRTSGSTDTQYF. The CDR3 DNA follows: TGTTCCAGCAGCTCAAGGACTAGCGGGAGCACAGATACGCAGTATTTT.

The chain combines TRBV19 with TRBJ2-1; 10 nucleotides agree with TRBD2. CDR1 is LNHDA and CDR2 is SQIVND in the germline V gene (reference sequence). The CDR3 totals 17 residues. V lost 3 bases and J lost 8; bases outside the gene matches: 13. The CDR3 sequence: CASSIESTSGRADEQFF. The DNA of the CDR3 is TGTGCCAGTAGTATTGAATCAACGAGCGGGAGGGCCGATGAGCAGTTCTTC.

Concerning this clone itself: One end of the junction varies from germline; a read error may be responsible. This chain links TRBV28 with TRBJ1-4; D gene uncertain. Per germline, CDR1 MDHEN and CDR2 SYDVKM. CDR3 length: 13 amino acids. In nucleotides, the CDR3 is TGTGCCAGCAGCCCAACCGCCCCCCGGGCGAGGGCCTTT. This translates into CASSPTAPRARAF.

The V and J genes are TRBV11-2 and TRBJ1-6, with 8 bases that match TRBD1. Germline V gives CDR1 SGHAT, CDR2 FQNNGV. The CDR3 has 18 amino acids. V shed 6 bases, J shed 5 bases, and the junction held 15 bases outside the gene matches. This CDR3 is CASRTFRGQMGNNSPLHF. The CDR3 DNA follows: TGTGCCAGCAGGACTTTCAGGGGGCAAATGGGTAATAATTCACCCCTCCACTTT.

The V call is TRBV6-5, the J call TRBJ2-7, with D perhaps TRBD1 (6 bases). The CDR3 is 15 residues long. The V gene's germline CDR1 is MNHEY and CDR2 SVGAGI. Trimming pared 6 bases from V and 0 bases from J, leaving 15 bases between. CDR3 bases: TGTGCCAGCAGCCGAAGACAGGTCCACTCCTACGAGCAGTACTTC. It yields the protein CASSRRQVHSYEQYF.

The chain carries TRBV18 and TRBJ2-1; a possible D gene is TRBD2 (6 bases). The CDR3 has 17 amino acids. The germline gives CDR1 KGHSH, CDR2 LQKENI. V gave up 2 bases and J gave up 0 bases, with 14 bases separating them. The CDR3, as DNA: TGTGCCAGCTCACCATGGGGGGAGGATAGCTCCTACAATGAGCAGTTCTTC. This translates into CASSPWGEDSSYNEQFF.

V gene TRBV7-2 combines with J gene TRBJ2-6; the D gene is possibly TRBD2 (5 bases). This CDR3 comprises 16 residues. Germline V gene lookup returns CDR1 SGHTA and CDR2 FQGNSA. Deletions cut 9 bases from V and 0 bases from J, with 15 bases between. CDR3 loop: CARGPGYRSGANVLTF. The CDR3 DNA sequence: TGTGCCAGAGGGCCGGGGTACCGCTCTGGGGCCAACGTCCTGACTTTC.

The V and J genes are TRBV11-3 and TRBJ2-5; a weak D match, TRBD1 (6 bases). The CDR3 runs 12 residues. The germline gives CDR1 SGHNT, CDR2 YENEEA. Trimming stripped 5 bases from V and 4 bases from J, with 8 bases between. DNA of the CDR3: TGTGCCAGCAGCAGGGGGTCAGAGACCCAGTACTTC. Translated, it gives CASSRGSETQYF.

The CDR3 spells CASSLEGLVVGSYEQYF. CDR3 in DNA: TGTGCCAGCAGCTTAGAGGGACTAGTGGTGGGGTCCTACGAGCAGTACTTC. This chain links TRBV13 with TRBJ2-7, with TRBD2 matching 8 bases. Germline CDR1 and CDR2: PRHDT and FYEKMQ (reference sequence). V dropped 1 base and J dropped 1; count of bases not matched to a gene: 9. CDR3 size: 17 residues.

The chain couples TRBV7-9 to TRBJ2-7; 7 bases are a match to TRBD2. The CDR3 has 14 amino acids. With V trimmed by 5 bases and J by 5 bases, 9 bases remained unmatched. Germline values: CDR1 SEHNR, CDR2 FQNEAQ (reference sequence). The CDR3 DNA is TGTGCCAGCAGCCGTCTGGGGGGGATCCACGAGCAGTACTTC. Translating gives CASSRLGGIHEQYF.

The V call is TRBV11-3, the J call TRBJ2-3; TRBD1 agrees at 9 bases. Germline loops: CDR1 SGHNT, CDR2 YENEEA. Trimming took 8 bases from V and 2 from J; bases not matched to a gene: 14. The CDR3 has 17 amino acids. The CDR3 loop reads CASALGQGEGHTDTQYF. The CDR3 DNA reads as TGTGCCAGCGCCTTGGGACAGGGAGAGGGGCACACAGATACGCAGTATTTT. Variable domain in full (rest from reference TRBV11-3 and TRBJ2-3): EAGVVQSPRYKIIEKKQPVAFWCNPISGHNTLYWYLQNLGQGPELLIRYENEEAVDDSQLPKDRFSAERLKGVDSTLKIQPAELGDSAVYLCASALGQGEGHTDTQYFGPGTRLTVL.

The chain is built from TRBV19 and TRBJ2-5; maybe TRBD2 (5 bases). This CDR3 contains 14 residues. Germline V gene sequence: CDR1 LNHDA, CDR2 SQIVND (reference sequence). Trimming left V 5 bases short and J 2 bases short, with 12 bases between. CDR3 loop: CASSGQRGQETQYF. The CDR3 DNA is TGTGCCAGTAGTGGCCAACGGGGACAAGAGACCCAGTACTTC.

V usage is TRBV19 and J usage is TRBJ2-2; no reliable D call. Germline V lookup: CDR1 LNHDA, CDR2 SQIVND (reference sequence). V was cut by 5 bases and J by 1 base, with 11 bases left in between. The length of the CDR3 is 15 residues. The CDR3, as DNA: TGTGCCAGTAGTGCTGCGGTCTTGAACACCGGGGAGCTGTTTTTT. This gives the protein CASSAAVLNTGELFF.

The chain employs TRBV2 and TRBJ1-4, with 7 positions matching TRBD1. This CDR3 has 14 residues. Trimming removed 7 bases from V and 5 bases from J; junction bases left unmatched: 7. Germline assignment: CDR1 SNHLY and CDR2 FYNNEI. CDR3: CASTRQGLNEKLFF. The CDR3 bases are TGTGCCAGCACCCGACAGGGTTTGAATGAAAAACTGTTTTTT.

The chain carries TRBV6-1 and TRBJ2-5, with a weak D call TRBD2 (5 bases). Deletions cut 2 bases from V and 9 bases from J, with 16 bases between. Germline V lookup: CDR1 MNHNS, CDR2 SASEGT. The CDR3 consists of 14 residues. CDR3 protein: CASSEQVGLGAQYF. CDR3 sequence (DNA): TGTGCCAGCAGTGAACAAGTGGGTCTCGGGGCCCAGTACTTC.

J is TRBJ2-2 and V is TRBV5-4, with D unresolved. Per the germline V gene, CDR1 is SGHNT and CDR2 is YYREEE (reference sequence). The CDR3 consists of 16 residues. Trimming took off 4 bases at V and 5 bases at J, with 18 bases between the two ends. The CDR3 DNA sequence: TGTGCCAGCAGCCCAGGAAGACCGGTTGATACCGGGGAGCTGTTTTTT. Protein: CASSPGRPVDTGELFF.

The chain uses TRBV21-1 and TRBJ1-5; TRBD1 is the table's D call and was not checked against the DNA. TRBV21-1 is a pseudogene. The CDR3 extends over 17 amino acids. CDR3 amino acids: CASSNQVPMPDNQPQHF. As DNA, the CDR3 is TGTGCCAGCAGCAATCAGGTCCCGATGCCCGACAATCAGCCCCAGCATTTT.

This chain uses TRBV19 with TRBJ2-1, with D possibly matching TRBD2 (6 bases). CDR1 and CDR2 (germline): LNHDA, SQIVND (reference sequence). The CDR3 spans 12 residues. V shed 10 bases and J shed 10 bases, with 17 bases lying between them. The CDR3 coding sequence is TGTGCCACCTGGGACTTCCTGGCAGAGCAGTTCTTC. It translates to CATWDFLAEQFF.

The V gene is TRBV6-4, the J gene TRBJ2-4; D is possibly TRBD2 (5 bases). CDR1 and CDR2 (germline): MRHNA, SNTAGT. This CDR3 is built from 16 residues. The ends were cut back, 2 bases at V and 3 bases at J, with 14 bases in the middle. CDR3 sequence: CASSDPDSRVKNIQYF. The CDR3 DNA is TGTGCCAGCAGTGACCCGGACTCACGGGTCAAAAACATTCAGTACTTC.

This chain uses TRBV28 with TRBJ2-7; D ambiguous. This CDR3 spans 12 amino acids. V was clipped by 6 bases and J by 3 bases, with 9 bases between them. Germline values: CDR1 MDHEN, CDR2 SYDVKM. DNA of the CDR3: TGTGCCAGCAGACAGAAAGGCTACGAGCAGTACTTC. The encoded protein is CASRQKGYEQYF.

The chain uses TRBV25-1 and TRBJ1-1, with D possibly being TRBD1 (6 bases). CDR3 length: 15 residues. The germline V and J ends were trimmed by 8 bases and 7 bases, with 23 bases remaining between them. Germline V gives CDR1 MGHDK, CDR2 SYGVNS. CDR3 DNA: TGTGCCAGCGAGGGGGTCGGGCCGCTGTGGTATGAAGCTTTCTTT. Protein sequence: CASEGVGPLWYEAFF.

The J gene is TRBJ2-5, the V gene TRBV6-1; D perhaps matches TRBD2 (6 bases). This CDR3 is built from 13 residues. Germline V gene sequence: CDR1 MNHNS, CDR2 SASEGT. V was pared by 6 bases and J by 2 bases, with 10 bases between. The CDR3, as DNA: TGTGCCAGCAGGGGGGGACTGCAAGAGACCCAGTACTTC. Protein: CASRGGLQETQYF.

The rearrangement uses TRBV4-2 and TRBJ2-2, with D possibly TRBD1 on 6 matching bases. Trimming cost V 4 bases and J 6 bases, with 18 bases left between them. The CDR3 extends over 16 amino acids. CDR1 is LGHNA and CDR2 is YNFKEQ in the germline V gene. In nucleotides, the CDR3 is TGTGCCAGCAGCCTTGGTTCTGGGACAAAGGCCGGGGAGCTGTTTTTT. Translation gives CASSLGSGTKAGELFF.

This clone was recorded a few times. The CDR3 loop reads CASSRLAGGTDTQYF. The DNA of the CDR3 is TGTGCCAGCAGCCGATTAGCGGGAGGCACAGATACGCAGTATTTT. V usage is TRBV11-2 and J usage is TRBJ2-3; TRBD2 matches at 9 bases. Germline V gene data show CDR1 as SGHAT and CDR2 as FQNNGV. The CDR3 length is 15 residues. After removal of 5 bases from V and 1 base from J, the junction contained 4 bases not matched to a gene.